Below are 6 T cell receptor beta chains sequenced from a single sample in a study of blood T cell repertoires in COVID-19 (dated by TCRdb to the early 2020s). The protocol used for the library was the immunoSEQ multiplex PCR assay. TCRdb re-hosts the immuneACCESS table, in-frame sequences only. Its copies lack some clones; in the studies checked, an unresolved V gene accounts for under half of them, and the cause for the rest is not known. A total of roughly 100,000 clones appear in this sample, 91% of them only once. The top ten clones comprise around 4% of the sample. Specimen: peripheral blood. The receptors were gathered from a man aged 18 to 29 with acute or convalescent COVID-19.

The chain employs TRBV19 and TRBJ1-2, with 7 bases that match TRBD1. This CDR3 region has 16 residues. Germline V gene data show CDR1 as LNHDA and CDR2 as SQIVND (reference sequence). Trimming cost V 4 bases and J 8 bases; bases outside gene matches: 16. CDR3 sequence: CASSKPSDRWREGYTF. The CDR3 DNA is TGTGCCAGTAGTAAGCCTTCGGACAGGTGGAGGGAAGGCTACACCTTC.

This clone showed up just a few times. The chain employs TRBV9 and TRBJ2-5; TRBD2 matches 8 bases. The V gene's germline CDR1 is SGDLS and CDR2 YYNGEE. This CDR3 region has 16 residues. V was clipped by 0 bases and J by 2 bases; unmatched bases: 6. The CDR3 here is CASSVVSGGAQETQYF. The CDR3 bases are TGTGCCAGCAGCGTAGTAAGCGGGGGAGCACAAGAGACCCAGTACTTC.

This clone has a single count. CDR3 in DNA: TGTGCCAGCAGCGGAACCTCTAGCTCCTACAATGAGCAGTTCTTC. Translating gives CASSGTSSSYNEQFF. The rearrangement links TRBV9 to TRBJ2-1, with D unresolved. CDR3 length: 15 residues. Germline CDR1 is SGDLS and CDR2 is YYNGEE. Trimming took 3 bases from V and 0 from J, leaving 10 bases between them.

The chain carries TRBV3-1 (or the pseudogene TRBV3-2) and TRBJ2-2; TRBD2 matches at 7 bases. Germline CDR1 LGHDT, CDR2 YNNKEL (reference sequence). The CDR3 sequence is 15 residues long. V was clipped by 6 bases and J by 3 bases; unmatched bases: 7. In DNA, the CDR3 is TGTGCCAGCAGTGAGCGGGGTATTGACACCGGGGAGCTGTTTTTT. Amino acid sequence: CASSERGIDTGELFF.

The V and J genes are TRBV7-2 and TRBJ2-3; TRBD2 agrees at 11 bases. The CDR3 spans 17 residues. Germline V lookup: CDR1 SGHTA, CDR2 FQGNSA. J was trimmed by 6 bases and V by 2 bases; bases with no gene match: 10. CDR3 coding DNA: TGTGCCAGCAGCTTAAGCTCGACTAGCGGGGCCGGGGATACGCAGTATTTT. Protein sequence: CASSLSSTSGAGDTQYF.

The gene calls are TRBV5-6 and TRBJ2-7; TRBD2 is a possible D gene (6 bases). Germline loops: CDR1 SGHDT, CDR2 YYEEEE. Between the trimmed V and J ends, which lost 0 bases and 3 bases, there was a span of 16 bases. This CDR3 has 16 amino acids. The CDR3 loop is CASSLGSGGKHYEQYF. The CDR3 DNA reads TGTGCCAGCAGCTTGGGGTCCGGGGGAAAGCACTACGAGCAGTACTTC.